This T cell receptor (beta chain) was observed in a study of identifying expanded T cells in peripheral blood. Study-level results: Two-week clone count variance significantly increased as total template count grew.

This table comes from immunoSEQ multiplex PCR, and its TCRdb copy is limited to in-frame clones, with some not included. Of under 100,000 clones in the sample, about 90% were seen once. The J segment lost 4 bases and the V segment lost 5 bases, leaving 12 bases of the junction unmatched. The germline V gene has CDR1 SEHNR and CDR2 FQNEAQ (reference sequence). This CDR3 is 16 amino acids long. On this clone itself: The antigen is unknown.

Healthy donors had no documented immune events, such as infections, while sampled. The sample was blood. This clonotype originated in a person aged 18 to 69 in good health. The V call is TRBV7-9, the J call TRBJ1-2; 8 nucleotides align to TRBD1. The CDR3 DNA is TGTGCCAGCAGCCCGACAGGGGCCGCTCCGCTCTATGGCTACACCTTC. Protein sequence: CASSPTGAAPLYGYTF.